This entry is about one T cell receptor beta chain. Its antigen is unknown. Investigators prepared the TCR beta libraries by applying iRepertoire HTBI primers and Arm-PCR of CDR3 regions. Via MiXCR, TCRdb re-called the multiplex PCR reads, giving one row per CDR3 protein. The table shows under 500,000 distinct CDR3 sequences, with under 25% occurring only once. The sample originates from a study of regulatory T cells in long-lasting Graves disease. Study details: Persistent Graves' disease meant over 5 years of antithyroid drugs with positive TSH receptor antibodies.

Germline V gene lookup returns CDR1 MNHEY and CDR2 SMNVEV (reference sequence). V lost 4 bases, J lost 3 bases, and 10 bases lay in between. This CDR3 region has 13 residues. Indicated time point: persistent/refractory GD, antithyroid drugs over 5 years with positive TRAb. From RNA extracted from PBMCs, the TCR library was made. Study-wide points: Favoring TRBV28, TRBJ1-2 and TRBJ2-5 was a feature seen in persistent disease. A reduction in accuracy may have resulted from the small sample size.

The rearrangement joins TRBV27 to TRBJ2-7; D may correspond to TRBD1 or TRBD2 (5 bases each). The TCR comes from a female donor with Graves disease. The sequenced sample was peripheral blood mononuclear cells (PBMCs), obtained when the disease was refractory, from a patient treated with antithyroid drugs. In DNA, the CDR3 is TGTGCCAGCAGTTACGTGAGGGGCTACGAGCAGTACTTC. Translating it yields CASSYVRGYEQYF.